Shown below are 7 T cell receptor beta chains from a single sample sequenced in a study of human T cells and chemical hapten exposure. TCRdb fed the RACE reads into MiXCR, producing one record per CDR3 protein. The sample has 380,000 or so distinct CDR3 sequences, roughly 6% seen once; the top ten hold about 8.2%. Time point of the sample: pre-sensitization, week 0. The treatment here: therapeutic diphenylcyclopropenone sensitization with weekly scalp DPC. The specimen was whole blood, collected in connection with sensitization to the hapten diphenylcyclopropenone (DPC). The source of these receptors is a woman between 18 and 29 years old with alopecia areata. Some clones in this sample may be carry-over from other donors' samples.

This clonotype came up many times. The chain employs TRBV7-9 and TRBJ1-1; D remains unclear. With 3 bases removed from V and 4 bases from J, the gap between germline ends came to 15 bases. The CDR3 length is 15 residues. Germline-derived CDR1 and CDR2 are SEHNR and FQNEAQ (reference sequence). In DNA, the CDR3 is TGTGCCAGCAGCTTTTCCACCGAACGGGGCACTGAAGCTTTCTTT. Protein sequence: CASSFSTERGTEAFF.

This clonotype was detected only a few times. The chain combines TRBV7-6 with TRBJ1-3; 7 nucleotides agree with TRBD1. J gave up 0 bases and V 2 bases, and 4 bases lay outside the gene matches. The germline CDR1 and CDR2 sequences are SGHVS and FNYEAQ. The CDR3 consists of 16 residues. CDR3 coding DNA: TGTGCCAGCAGCTTACGACAGGGACTCTCTGGAAACACCATATATTTT. Residues: CASSLRQGLSGNTIYF.

This CDR3 is CASSVSTGPYNEQFF. The CDR3 DNA is TGTGCCAGCAGTGTATCAACAGGGCCCTACAATGAGCAGTTCTTC. J is TRBJ2-1 and V is TRBV2, with D perhaps matching TRBD1 (6 bases). Germline CDR1 reads SNHLY; CDR2 reads FYNNEI. The CDR3 covers 15 residues. V lost 4 bases and J lost 2, with 12 bases in between.

This clonotype was picked up many times. This sequence joins TRBV7-9 and TRBJ1-2; D is uncertain. This CDR3 is 13 amino acids long. The germline V gene has CDR1 SEHNR and CDR2 FQNEAQ (reference sequence). V was trimmed by 1 base and J by 10 bases, leaving 13 bases between them. Here the CDR3 DNA reads TGTGCCAGCAGCTTAGGTACCCGAAAGGACTACACCTTC. Translated: CASSLGTRKDYTF.

The V gene is TRBV15, the J gene TRBJ2-5; D uncertain. The CDR3 consists of 18 residues. The V end was cut by 0 bases, the J end by 4 bases, with 21 bases between. The germline V gene encodes CDR1 LNHNV and CDR2 YYDKDF (reference sequence). In DNA form, the CDR3 reads TGTGCCACCAGCAGAGATCCCCGCATCGACGTAGGCCGAGAGACCCAGTACTTC. Translated: CATSRDPRIDVGRETQYF. Based on the CDR3 plus reference TRBV15 and TRBJ2-5, the full variable domain is DAMVIQNPRYQVTQFGKPVTLSCSQTLNHNVMYWYQQKSSQAPKLLFHYYDKDFNNEADTPDNFQSRRPNTSFCFLDIRSPGLGDTAMYLCATSRDPRIDVGRETQYFGPGTRLLVL.

This clonotype has at least ten counts. The rearrangement links TRBV7-9 to TRBJ1-3; no clear D gene. The CDR3 is 15 residues long. Per the germline V gene, CDR1 is SEHNR and CDR2 is FQNEAQ (reference sequence). The V gene lost 6 bases and the J gene lost 0 bases, with 12 bases spanning the gap. CDR3 amino acids: CASRQDGVSGNTIYF. For the CDR3, the DNA is TGTGCCAGCAGACAAGACGGAGTCTCTGGAAACACCATATATTTT.

This clonotype was recorded many times. V is TRBV12-3 or TRBV12-4 and J is TRBJ1-5, with D hard to call. Between the trimmed V and J ends, which lost 1 base and 9 bases, there was a span of 7 bases. The CDR3 sequence is 12 residues long. The DNA of the CDR3 is TGTGCCAGCAGTTTAGGGTACTGGCCCCAGCATTTT. This translates into CASSLGYWPQHF.